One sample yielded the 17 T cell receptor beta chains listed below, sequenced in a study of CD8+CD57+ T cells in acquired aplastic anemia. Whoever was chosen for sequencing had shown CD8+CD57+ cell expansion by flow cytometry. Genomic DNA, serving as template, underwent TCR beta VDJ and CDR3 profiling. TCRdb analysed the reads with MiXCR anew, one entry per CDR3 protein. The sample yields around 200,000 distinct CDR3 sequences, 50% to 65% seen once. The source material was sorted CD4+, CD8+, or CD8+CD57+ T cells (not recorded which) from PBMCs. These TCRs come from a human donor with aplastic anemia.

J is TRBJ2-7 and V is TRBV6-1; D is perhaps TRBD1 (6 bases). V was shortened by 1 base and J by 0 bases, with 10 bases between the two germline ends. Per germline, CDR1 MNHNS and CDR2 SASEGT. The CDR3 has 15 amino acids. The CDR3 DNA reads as TGTGCCAGCAGTGAAGGGACAGCCCTCTCCTACGAGCAGTACTTC. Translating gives CASSEGTALSYEQYF.

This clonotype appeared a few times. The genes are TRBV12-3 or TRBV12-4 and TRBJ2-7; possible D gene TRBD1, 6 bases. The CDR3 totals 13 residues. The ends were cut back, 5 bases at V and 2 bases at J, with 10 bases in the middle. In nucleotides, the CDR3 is TGTGCCAGCAGTCTCCAGGGGCCCTACGAGCAGTACTTC. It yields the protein CASSLQGPYEQYF.

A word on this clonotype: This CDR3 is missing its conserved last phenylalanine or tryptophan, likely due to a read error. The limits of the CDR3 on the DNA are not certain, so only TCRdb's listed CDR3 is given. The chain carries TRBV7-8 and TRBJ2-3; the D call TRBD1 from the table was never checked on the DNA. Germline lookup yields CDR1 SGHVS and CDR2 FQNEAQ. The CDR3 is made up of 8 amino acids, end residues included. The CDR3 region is CASSLTAG.

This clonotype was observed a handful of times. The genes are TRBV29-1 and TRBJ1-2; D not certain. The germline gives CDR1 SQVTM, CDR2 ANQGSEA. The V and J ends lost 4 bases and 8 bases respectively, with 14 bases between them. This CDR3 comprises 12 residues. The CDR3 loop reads CSVGGKVEGYTF. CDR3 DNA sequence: TGCAGCGTTGGTGGAAAGGTAGAGGGCTACACCTTC.

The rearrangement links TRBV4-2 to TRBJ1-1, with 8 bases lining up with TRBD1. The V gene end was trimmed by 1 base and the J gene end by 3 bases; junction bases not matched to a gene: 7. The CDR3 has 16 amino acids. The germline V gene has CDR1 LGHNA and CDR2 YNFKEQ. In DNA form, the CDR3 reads TGTGCCAGCAGCCAAGTGCAGGGGGCTAGGCACACTGAAGCTTTCTTT. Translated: CASSQVQGARHTEAFF.

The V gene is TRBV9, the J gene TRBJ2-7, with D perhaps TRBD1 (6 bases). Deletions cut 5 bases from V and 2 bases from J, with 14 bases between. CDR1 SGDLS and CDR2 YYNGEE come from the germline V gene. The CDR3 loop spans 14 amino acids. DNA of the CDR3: TGTGCCAGCAGTGAGACGGGACACCCCTACGAGCAGTACTTC. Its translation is CASSETGHPYEQYF.

DNA for the CDR3: TGTGCCAGTAGTTCACCCCGGGACATACTATCTAGCACAGATACGCAGTATTTT. Its translation: CASSSPRDILSSTDTQYF. The chain is built from TRBV19 and TRBJ2-3; tentatively, D is TRBD1 (6 bases). V was shortened by 5 bases and J by 0 bases, with 21 bases between the two germline ends. The CDR3 spans 18 residues. Germline V gives CDR1 LNHDA, CDR2 SQIVND (reference sequence).

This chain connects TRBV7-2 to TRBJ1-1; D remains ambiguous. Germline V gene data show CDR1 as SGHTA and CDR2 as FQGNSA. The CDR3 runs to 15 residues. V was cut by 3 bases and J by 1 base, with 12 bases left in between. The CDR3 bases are TGTGCCAGCAGCTTGCGTTCGGTGGGGAACACTGAAGCTTTCTTT. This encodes CASSLRSVGNTEAFF.

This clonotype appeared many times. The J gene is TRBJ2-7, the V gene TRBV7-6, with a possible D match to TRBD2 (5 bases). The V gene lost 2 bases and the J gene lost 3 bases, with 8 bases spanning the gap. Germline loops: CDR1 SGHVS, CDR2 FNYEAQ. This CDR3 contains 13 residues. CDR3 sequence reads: CASSLYEGYEQYF. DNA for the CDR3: TGTGCCAGCAGCTTATACGAGGGCTACGAGCAGTACTTC.

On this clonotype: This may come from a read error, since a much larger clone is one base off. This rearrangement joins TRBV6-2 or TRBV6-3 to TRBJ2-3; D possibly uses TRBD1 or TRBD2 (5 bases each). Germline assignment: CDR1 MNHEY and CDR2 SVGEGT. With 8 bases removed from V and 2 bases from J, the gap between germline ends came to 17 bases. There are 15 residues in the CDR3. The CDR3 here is CASGLSGTTTDTQYF. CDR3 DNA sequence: TGTGCCAGCGGACTGTCCGGGACCACCACAGATACGCAGTATTTT.

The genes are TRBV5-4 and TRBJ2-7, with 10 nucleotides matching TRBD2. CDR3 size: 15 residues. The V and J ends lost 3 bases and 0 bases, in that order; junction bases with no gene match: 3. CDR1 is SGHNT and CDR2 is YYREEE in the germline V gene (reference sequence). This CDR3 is CASSSGLAASYEQYF. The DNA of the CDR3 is TGTGCCAGCAGCTCCGGACTAGCGGCCTCCTACGAGCAGTACTTC.

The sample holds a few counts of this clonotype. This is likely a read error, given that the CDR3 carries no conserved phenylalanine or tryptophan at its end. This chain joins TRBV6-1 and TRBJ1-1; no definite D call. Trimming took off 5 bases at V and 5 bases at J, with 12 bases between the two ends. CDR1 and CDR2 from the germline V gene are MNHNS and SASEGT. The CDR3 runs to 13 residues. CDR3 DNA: TGTGCCAGCAGTCTAAGCCCGAATACTGAAGCTTTCTCT. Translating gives CASSLSPNTEAFS.

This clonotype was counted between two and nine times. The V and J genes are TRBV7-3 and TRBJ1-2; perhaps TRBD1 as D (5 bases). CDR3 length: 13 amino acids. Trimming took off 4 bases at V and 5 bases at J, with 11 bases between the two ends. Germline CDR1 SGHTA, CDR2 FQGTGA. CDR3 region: CASSSQTGYGYTF. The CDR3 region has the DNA TGTGCCAGCAGCTCTCAAACAGGTTATGGCTACACCTTC.

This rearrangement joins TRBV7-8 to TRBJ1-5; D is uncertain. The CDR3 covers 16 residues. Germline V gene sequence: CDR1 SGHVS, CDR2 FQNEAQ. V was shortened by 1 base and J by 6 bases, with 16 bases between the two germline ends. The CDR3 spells CASSLEVVGVRQPQHF. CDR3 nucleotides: TGTGCCAGCAGCTTAGAGGTAGTGGGCGTCCGTCAGCCCCAGCATTTT.

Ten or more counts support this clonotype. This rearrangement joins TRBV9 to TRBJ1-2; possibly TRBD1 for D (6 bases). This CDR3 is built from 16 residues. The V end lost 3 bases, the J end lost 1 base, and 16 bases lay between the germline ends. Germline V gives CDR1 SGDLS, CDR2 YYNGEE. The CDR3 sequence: CASSASLGGLNYGYTF. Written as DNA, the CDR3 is TGTGCCAGCAGCGCTTCCCTAGGGGGACTTAACTATGGCTACACCTTC.

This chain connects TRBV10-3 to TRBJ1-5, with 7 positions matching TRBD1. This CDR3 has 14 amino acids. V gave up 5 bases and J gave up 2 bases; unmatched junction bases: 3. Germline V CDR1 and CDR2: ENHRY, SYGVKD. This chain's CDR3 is CAISRQGGNQPQHF. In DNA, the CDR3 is TGTGCCATCAGTCGACAGGGAGGCAATCAGCCCCAGCATTTT.

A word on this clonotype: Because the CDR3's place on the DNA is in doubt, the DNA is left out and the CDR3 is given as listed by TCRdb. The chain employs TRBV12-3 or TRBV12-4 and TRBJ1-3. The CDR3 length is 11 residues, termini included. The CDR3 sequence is CASILANTIYF.